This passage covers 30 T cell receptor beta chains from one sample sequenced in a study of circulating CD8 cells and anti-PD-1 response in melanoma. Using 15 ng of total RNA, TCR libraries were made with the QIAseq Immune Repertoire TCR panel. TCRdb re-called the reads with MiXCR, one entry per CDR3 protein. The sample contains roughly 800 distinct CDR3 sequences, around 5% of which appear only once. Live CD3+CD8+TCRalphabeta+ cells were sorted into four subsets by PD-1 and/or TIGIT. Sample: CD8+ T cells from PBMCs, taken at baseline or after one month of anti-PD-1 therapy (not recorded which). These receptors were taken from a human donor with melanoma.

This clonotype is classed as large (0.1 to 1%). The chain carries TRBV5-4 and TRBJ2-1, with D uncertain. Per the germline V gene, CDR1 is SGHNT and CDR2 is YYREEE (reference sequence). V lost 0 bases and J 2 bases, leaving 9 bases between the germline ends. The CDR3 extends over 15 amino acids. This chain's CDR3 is CASSLGLVPYNEQFF. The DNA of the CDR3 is TGTGCCAGCAGCTTGGGGCTAGTCCCCTACAATGAGCAGTTCTTC.

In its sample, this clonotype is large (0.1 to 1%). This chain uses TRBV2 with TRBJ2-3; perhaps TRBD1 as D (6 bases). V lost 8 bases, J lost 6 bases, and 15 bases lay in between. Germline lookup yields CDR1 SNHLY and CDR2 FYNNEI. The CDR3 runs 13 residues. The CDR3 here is CASSDRWGDTQYF. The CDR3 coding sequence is TGTGCCAGCTCCGACAGGTGGGGGGATACGCAGTATTTT.

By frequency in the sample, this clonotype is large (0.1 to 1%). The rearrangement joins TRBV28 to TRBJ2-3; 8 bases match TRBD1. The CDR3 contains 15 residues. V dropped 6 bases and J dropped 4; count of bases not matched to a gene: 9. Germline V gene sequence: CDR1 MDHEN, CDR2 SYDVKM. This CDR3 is CASSPDRGTADTQYF. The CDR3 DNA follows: TGTGCCAGCAGCCCTGACAGGGGCACGGCAGATACGCAGTATTTT.

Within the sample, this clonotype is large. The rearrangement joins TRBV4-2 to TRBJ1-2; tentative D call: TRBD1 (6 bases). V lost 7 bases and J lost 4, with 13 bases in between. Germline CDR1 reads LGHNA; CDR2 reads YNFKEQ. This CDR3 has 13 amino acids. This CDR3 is CASNPGAGYGYTF. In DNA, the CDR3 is TGTGCCAGCAATCCGGGGGCTGGCTATGGCTACACCTTC.

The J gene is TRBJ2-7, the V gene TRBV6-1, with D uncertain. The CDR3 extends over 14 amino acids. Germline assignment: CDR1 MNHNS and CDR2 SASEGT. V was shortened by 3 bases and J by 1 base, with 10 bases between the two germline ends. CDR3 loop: CASSEVTVSYEQYF. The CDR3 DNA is TGTGCCAGCAGTGAGGTGACGGTATCCTACGAGCAGTACTTC.

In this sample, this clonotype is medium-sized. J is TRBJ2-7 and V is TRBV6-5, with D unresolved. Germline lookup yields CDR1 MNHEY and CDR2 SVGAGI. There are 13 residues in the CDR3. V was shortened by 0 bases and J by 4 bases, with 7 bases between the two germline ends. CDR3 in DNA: TGTGCCAGCAGTTACTCGAGAAAATACGAGCAGTACTTC. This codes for CASSYSRKYEQYF.

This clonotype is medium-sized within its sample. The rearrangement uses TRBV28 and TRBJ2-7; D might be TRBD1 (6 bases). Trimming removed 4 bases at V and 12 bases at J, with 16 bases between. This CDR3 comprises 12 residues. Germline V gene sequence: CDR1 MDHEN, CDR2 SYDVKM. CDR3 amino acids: CASSSGTRTRYF. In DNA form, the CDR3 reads TGTGCCAGCAGTTCAGGGACAAGGACTCGGTACTTC.

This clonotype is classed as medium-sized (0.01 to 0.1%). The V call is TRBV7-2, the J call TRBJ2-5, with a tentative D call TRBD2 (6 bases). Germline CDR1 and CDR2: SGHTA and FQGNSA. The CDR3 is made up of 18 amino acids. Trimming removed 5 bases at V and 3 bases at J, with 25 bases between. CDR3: CASSPRGVAVVGEETQYF. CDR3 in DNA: TGTGCCAGCAGCCCCCGGGGAGTAGCGGTGGTTGGAGAAGAGACCCAGTACTTC. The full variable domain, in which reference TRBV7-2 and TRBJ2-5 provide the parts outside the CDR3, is GAGVSQSPSNKVTEKGKDVELRCDPISGHTALYWYRQSLGQGLEFLIYFQGNSAPDKSGLPSDRFSAERTGGSVSTLTIQRTQQEDSAVYLCASSPRGVAVVGEETQYFGPGTRLLVL.

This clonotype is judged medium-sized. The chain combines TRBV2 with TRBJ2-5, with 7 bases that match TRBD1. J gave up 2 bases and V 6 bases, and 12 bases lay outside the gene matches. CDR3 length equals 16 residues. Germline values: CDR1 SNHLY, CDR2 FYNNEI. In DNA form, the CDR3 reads TGTGCCAGCAGGGATGGACAGGACCATTTTCAAGAGACCCAGTACTTC. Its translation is CASRDGQDHFQETQYF.

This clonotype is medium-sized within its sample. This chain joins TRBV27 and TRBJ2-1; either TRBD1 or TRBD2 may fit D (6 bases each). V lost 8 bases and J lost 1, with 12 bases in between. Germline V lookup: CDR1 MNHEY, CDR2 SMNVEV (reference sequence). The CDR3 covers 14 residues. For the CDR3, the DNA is TGTGCCAGCGGGCCGGGGGCTTCCTACAATGAGCAGTTCTTC. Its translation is CASGPGASYNEQFF.

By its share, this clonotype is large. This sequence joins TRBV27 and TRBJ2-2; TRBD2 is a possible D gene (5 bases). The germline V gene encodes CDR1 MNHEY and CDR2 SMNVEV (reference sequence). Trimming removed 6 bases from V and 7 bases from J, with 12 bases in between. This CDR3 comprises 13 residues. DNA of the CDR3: TGTGCCAGCAGCAACGGACTTTTCGGGGAGCTGTTTTTT. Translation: CASSNGLFGELFF.

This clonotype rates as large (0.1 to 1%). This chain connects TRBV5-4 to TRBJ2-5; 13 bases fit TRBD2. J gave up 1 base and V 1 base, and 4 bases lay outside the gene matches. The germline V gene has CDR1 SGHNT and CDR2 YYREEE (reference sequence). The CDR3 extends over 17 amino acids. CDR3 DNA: TGTGCCAGCAGCTTGAACCGACTAGCGGGGGGCCAAGAGACCCAGTACTTC. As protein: CASSLNRLAGGQETQYF.

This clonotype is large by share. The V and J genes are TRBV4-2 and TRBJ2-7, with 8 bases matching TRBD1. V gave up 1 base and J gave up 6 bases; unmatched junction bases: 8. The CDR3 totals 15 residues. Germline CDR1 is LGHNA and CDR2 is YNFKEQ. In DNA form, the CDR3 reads TGTGCCAGCAGCCAAGTAAGAACAGGGGGTAGCGAGCAGTACTTC. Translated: CASSQVRTGGSEQYF.

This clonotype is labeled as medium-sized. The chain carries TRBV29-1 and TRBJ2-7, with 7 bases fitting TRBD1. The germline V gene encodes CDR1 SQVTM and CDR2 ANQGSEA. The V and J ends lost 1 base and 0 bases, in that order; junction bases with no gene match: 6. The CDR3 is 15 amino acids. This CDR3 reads CSVEGGQDGSYEQYF. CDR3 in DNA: TGCAGCGTTGAAGGCGGACAGGACGGCTCCTACGAGCAGTACTTC.

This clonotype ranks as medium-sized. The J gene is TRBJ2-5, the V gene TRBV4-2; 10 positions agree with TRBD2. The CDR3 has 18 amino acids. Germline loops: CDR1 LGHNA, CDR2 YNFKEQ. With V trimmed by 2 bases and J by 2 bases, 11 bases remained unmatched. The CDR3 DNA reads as TGTGCCAGCAGCCAACCCGGCTTTACTAGCGGGGTACAAGAGACCCAGTACTTC. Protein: CASSQPGFTSGVQETQYF.

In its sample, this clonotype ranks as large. The chain's CDR3 is CASRDLGLSNQPQHF. The CDR3 DNA sequence: TGTGCCAGCAGGGACCTTGGACTAAGCAATCAGCCCCAGCATTTT. The chain combines TRBV27 with TRBJ1-5; D remains unclear. Germline V gene lookup returns CDR1 MNHEY and CDR2 SMNVEV (reference sequence). The CDR3 covers 15 residues. Trimming took off 6 bases at V and 1 base at J, with 13 bases between the two ends.

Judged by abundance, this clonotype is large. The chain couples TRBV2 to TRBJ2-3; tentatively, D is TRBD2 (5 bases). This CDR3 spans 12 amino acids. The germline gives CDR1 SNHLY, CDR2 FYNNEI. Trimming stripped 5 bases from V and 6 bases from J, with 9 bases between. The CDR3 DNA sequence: TGTGCCAGCAGTAGCGGTCTGGATACGCAGTATTTT. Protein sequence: CASSSGLDTQYF.

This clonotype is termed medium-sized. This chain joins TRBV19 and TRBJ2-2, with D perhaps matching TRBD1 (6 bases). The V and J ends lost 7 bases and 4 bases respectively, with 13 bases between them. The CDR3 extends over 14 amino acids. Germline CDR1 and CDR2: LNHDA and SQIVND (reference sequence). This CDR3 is CASTNRVPTGELFF. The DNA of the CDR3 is TGTGCCAGTACCAACAGGGTCCCCACCGGGGAGCTGTTTTTT.

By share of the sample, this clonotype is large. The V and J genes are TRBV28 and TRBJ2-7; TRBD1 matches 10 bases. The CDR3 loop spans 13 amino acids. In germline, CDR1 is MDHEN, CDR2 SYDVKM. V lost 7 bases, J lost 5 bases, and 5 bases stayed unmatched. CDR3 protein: CASTRDRGDEQYF. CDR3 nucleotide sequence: TGTGCCAGCACCCGGGACAGGGGCGACGAGCAGTACTTC.

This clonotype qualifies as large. CDR3: CASSPFAGSEDIQYF. In DNA form, the CDR3 reads TGCGCCAGCAGCCCGTTCGCGGGGTCTGAGGACATTCAGTACTTC. The V and J genes are TRBV4-1 and TRBJ2-4, with D possibly being TRBD2 (6 bases). The V and J ends lost 4 bases and 8 bases respectively, with 18 bases between them. CDR1 and CDR2 from the germline V gene are MGHRA and YSYEKL. The length of the CDR3 is 15 residues.

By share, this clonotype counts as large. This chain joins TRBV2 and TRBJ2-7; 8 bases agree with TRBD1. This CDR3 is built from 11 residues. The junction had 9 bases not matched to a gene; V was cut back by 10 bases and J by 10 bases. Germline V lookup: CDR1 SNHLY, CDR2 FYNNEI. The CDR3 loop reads CATLSDREQYF. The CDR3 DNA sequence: TGTGCCACCCTATCGGACAGGGAACAGTACTTC.

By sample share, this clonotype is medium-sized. CDR3 sequence reads: CASSFPSSYNEQFF. The CDR3 nucleotides read TGTGCCAGCAGTTTCCCAAGCTCCTACAATGAGCAGTTCTTC. V is TRBV28 and J is TRBJ2-1; D gene uncertain. Between the trimmed V and J ends, which lost 3 bases and 0 bases, there was a span of 6 bases. Germline V gene data show CDR1 as MDHEN and CDR2 as SYDVKM. The CDR3 sequence is 14 residues long. Complete variable domain (other parts from reference TRBV28 and TRBJ2-1): DVKVTQSSRYLVKRTGEKVFLECVQDMDHENMFWYRQDPGLGLRLIYFSYDVKMKEKGDIPEGYSVSREKKERFSLILESASTNQTSMYLCASSFPSSYNEQFFGPGTRLTVL.

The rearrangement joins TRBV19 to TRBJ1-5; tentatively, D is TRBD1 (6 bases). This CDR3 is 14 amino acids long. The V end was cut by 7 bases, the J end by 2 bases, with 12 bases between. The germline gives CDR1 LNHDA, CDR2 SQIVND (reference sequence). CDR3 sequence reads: CASILQGGNQPQHF. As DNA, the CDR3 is TGTGCCAGTATCCTACAGGGTGGCAATCAGCCCCAGCATTTT.

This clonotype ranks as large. The CDR3 loop is CASSYLEERNIQYF. The DNA for the CDR3 is TGTGCCAGCAGCTACCTAGAGGAGAGAAACATTCAGTACTTC. The rearrangement links TRBV27 to TRBJ2-4; D call uncertain. Germline loops: CDR1 MNHEY, CDR2 SMNVEV (reference sequence). There are 14 residues in the CDR3. Trimming left V 6 bases short and J 6 bases short, with 15 bases between.

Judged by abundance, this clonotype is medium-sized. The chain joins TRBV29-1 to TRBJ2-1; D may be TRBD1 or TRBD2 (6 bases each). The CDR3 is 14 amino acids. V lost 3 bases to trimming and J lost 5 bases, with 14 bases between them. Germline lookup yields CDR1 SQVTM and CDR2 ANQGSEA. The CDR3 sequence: CSVETGGADNEQFF. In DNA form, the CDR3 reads TGCAGCGTTGAGACCGGGGGCGCTGACAATGAGCAGTTCTTC.

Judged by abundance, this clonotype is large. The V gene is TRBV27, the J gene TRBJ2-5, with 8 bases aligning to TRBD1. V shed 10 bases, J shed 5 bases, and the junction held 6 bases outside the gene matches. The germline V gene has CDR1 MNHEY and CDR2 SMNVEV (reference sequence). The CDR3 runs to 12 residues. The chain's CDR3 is CATRTGRETQYF. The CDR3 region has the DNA TGTGCCACCAGGACAGGGAGGGAGACCCAGTACTTC.

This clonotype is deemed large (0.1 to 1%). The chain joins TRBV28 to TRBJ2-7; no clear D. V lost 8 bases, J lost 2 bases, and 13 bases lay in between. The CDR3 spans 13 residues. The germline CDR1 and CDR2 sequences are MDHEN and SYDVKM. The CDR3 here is CASGVASTYEQYF. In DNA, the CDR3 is TGTGCCAGCGGAGTTGCGTCCACCTACGAGCAGTACTTC.

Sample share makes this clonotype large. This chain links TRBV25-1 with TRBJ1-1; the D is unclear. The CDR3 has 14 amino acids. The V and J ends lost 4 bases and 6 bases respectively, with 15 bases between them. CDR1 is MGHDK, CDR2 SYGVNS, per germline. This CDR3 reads CASSAPSTIAEAFF. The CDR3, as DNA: TGTGCCAGCAGTGCCCCATCGACCATCGCTGAAGCTTTCTTT.

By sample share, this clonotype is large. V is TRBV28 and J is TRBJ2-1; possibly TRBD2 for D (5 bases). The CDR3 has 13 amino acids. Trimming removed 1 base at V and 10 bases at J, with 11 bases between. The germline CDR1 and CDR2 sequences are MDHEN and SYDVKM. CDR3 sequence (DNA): TGTGCCAGCAGTTTATCCACAGAGGGAGAGCAGTTCTTC. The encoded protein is CASSLSTEGEQFF.

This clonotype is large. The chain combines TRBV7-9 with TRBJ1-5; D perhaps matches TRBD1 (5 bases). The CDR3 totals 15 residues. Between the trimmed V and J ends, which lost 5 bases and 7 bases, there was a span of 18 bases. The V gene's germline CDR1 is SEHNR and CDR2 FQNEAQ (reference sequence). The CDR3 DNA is TGTGCCAGCAGCGAGGTAGGGGCCCTCGGGCAGCCCCAGCATTTT. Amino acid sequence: CASSEVGALGQPQHF.